These T cell receptor beta chains were read from a single sample in a study of blood T cell repertoires in COVID-19. TCRdb keeps only in-frame clones here, not all; method: immunoSEQ multiplex PCR. The sample has around 260,000 clones, 86% seen once. Sequencing used peripheral blood. All receptors derive from a man aged 25 to 45 with active or convalescent COVID-19. Each CDR3 is given with its conserved first and last residue. The order of the fields is V gene, clone size, J gene, D gene, CDR3 DNA, CDR3 protein. D genes are given only for firm matches. Clone size is not always given. Where it is, it says once, few, many or a class for expanded clones.

v_call: TRBV19
clone_size: few
j_call: TRBJ1-1
d_call: TRBD1
cdr3_nt: TGTGCCAGTACCCAAGGACAGGGGAACACTGAAGCTTTCTTT
cdr3_aa: CASTQGQGNTEAFF

v_call: TRBV6-5
clone_size: few
j_call: TRBJ1-4
d_call: NA
cdr3_nt: TGTGCCAGCAGTTACGTCCAGGCGGTTGGGGCCGAAAAACTGTTTTTT
cdr3_aa: CASSYVQAVGAEKLFF

v_call: TRBV2
clone_size: NA
j_call: TRBJ1-5
d_call: NA
cdr3_nt: TGTGCCAGCAGTGGGGGCCCAGCCAGAGATAGTCAGCCCCAGCATTTT
cdr3_aa: CASSGGPARDSQPQHF

v_call: TRBV9
clone_size: NA
j_call: TRBJ2-5
d_call: TRBD1
cdr3_nt: TGTGCCAGCAGCGCTCAAACACGGGACAGGGGGCGAGGAGAGACCCAGTACTTC
cdr3_aa: CASSAQTRDRGRGETQYF

v_call: TRBV7-8
clone_size: once
j_call: TRBJ1-5
d_call: NA
cdr3_nt: TGTGCCAGCAGTTTCTTAGGGGGGGCGCTTAGCAATCAGCCCCAGCATTTT
cdr3_aa: CASSFLGGALSNQPQHF

v_call: TRBV11-3
clone_size: NA
j_call: TRBJ2-5
d_call: TRBD1
cdr3_nt: TGTGCCAGCAGCTTATCAGGGACAGCGAGGGAGACCCAGTACTTC
cdr3_aa: CASSLSGTARETQYF

v_call: TRBV6-5
clone_size: once
j_call: TRBJ1-2
d_call: NA
cdr3_nt: TGTGCCAGCAGTTACTCGCCCAACTCGTTTGGCTACACCTTC
cdr3_aa: CASSYSPNSFGYTF

v_call: TRBV18
clone_size: NA
j_call: TRBJ1-3
d_call: TRBD1
cdr3_nt: TGTGCCAGCTCACCGGACAGGTCTTTTTCTGGAAACACCATATATTTT
cdr3_aa: CASSPDRSFSGNTIYF

v_call: TRBV20-1
clone_size: few
j_call: TRBJ2-1
d_call: TRBD2
cdr3_nt: TGCAGTGCTAGTGCGCCGCGGGGGGACTCCTACAATGAGCAGTTCTTC
cdr3_aa: CSASAPRGDSYNEQFF

v_call: TRBV19
clone_size: NA
j_call: TRBJ1-5
d_call: NA
cdr3_nt: TGTGCCAGTAAAGCTTTAGGTACGACATTCCCCTTTAGCAATCAGCCCCAGCATTTT
cdr3_aa: CASKALGTTFPFSNQPQHF

v_call: TRBV5-4
clone_size: NA
j_call: TRBJ2-7
d_call: TRBD2
cdr3_nt: TGTGCCAGCAGCTCCCCGGGACTAGGCAGCTACGAGCAGTACTTC
cdr3_aa: CASSSPGLGSYEQYF

v_call: TRBV5-1
clone_size: NA
j_call: TRBJ2-1
d_call: TRBD2
cdr3_nt: TGCGCCAGCAGCCTCCTTAGCGGGGGGGCCCCAGGTAATGAGCAGTTCTTC
cdr3_aa: CASSLLSGGAPGNEQFF

v_call: TRBV5-6
clone_size: NA
j_call: TRBJ1-4
d_call: NA
cdr3_nt: TGTGCCAGCAGCTTGGGGGGCGTTGAAAAACTGTTTTTT
cdr3_aa: CASSLGGVEKLFF

v_call: TRBV7-2
clone_size: NA
j_call: TRBJ1-1
d_call: TRBD1
cdr3_nt: TGTGCCAGCAGCAGTTACAGGGGAGACATGAACACTGAAGCTTTCTTT
cdr3_aa: CASSSYRGDMNTEAFF

v_call: TRBV7-3
clone_size: NA
j_call: TRBJ2-3
d_call: TRBD2
cdr3_nt: TGTGCCAGCAGCTTAAGTGGCGGGGGGGCCACAGATACGCAGTATTTT
cdr3_aa: CASSLSGGGATDTQYF

v_call: TRBV19
clone_size: few
j_call: TRBJ1-1
d_call: NA
cdr3_nt: TGTGCCAGTAGTCTCCGGGCGGGGAACACTGAAGCTTTCTTT
cdr3_aa: CASSLRAGNTEAFF

v_call: TRBV12-3/TRBV12-4
clone_size: NA
j_call: TRBJ2-7
d_call: TRBD1
cdr3_nt: TGTGCCAGCAGTACCGACAGGGGCCTCGGGCAGTACTTC
cdr3_aa: CASSTDRGLGQYF

v_call: TRBV10-1
clone_size: NA
j_call: TRBJ1-5
d_call: NA
cdr3_nt: TGCGCCAGCAGTGAGTCGGGCCAGCCCCAGCATTTT
cdr3_aa: CASSESGQPQHF

v_call: TRBV29-1
clone_size: once
j_call: TRBJ1-2
d_call: TRBD1
cdr3_nt: TGCAGCGTTGAAGTGACAGGGGTCTATGGCTACACCTTC
cdr3_aa: CSVEVTGVYGYTF

v_call: TRBV21-1
clone_size: NA
j_call: TRBJ1-1
d_call: NA
cdr3_nt: TGTGCCAGCCGTAACATGACGAGACCTACACTGAGGACTGAAGCTTTCTTT
cdr3_aa: CASRNMTRPTLRTEAFF

v_call: TRBV5-1
clone_size: NA
j_call: TRBJ1-5
d_call: TRBD1
cdr3_nt: TGCGCCAGCAGCCTGGACCCGGGACAGAGTAGCAATCAGCCCCAGCATTTT
cdr3_aa: CASSLDPGQSSNQPQHF

v_call: TRBV28
clone_size: NA
j_call: TRBJ2-5
d_call: NA
cdr3_nt: TGTGCCAGCATTCGGGGTTTCCAAGAGACCCAGTACTTC
cdr3_aa: CASIRGFQETQYF

v_call: TRBV6-6
clone_size: NA
j_call: TRBJ1-6
d_call: NA
cdr3_nt: TGTGCCAGCAGTTTAGGCAAGGGAGCGGGTTCACCCCTCCACTTT
cdr3_aa: CASSLGKGAGSPLHF

v_call: TRBV7-3
clone_size: NA
j_call: TRBJ1-1
d_call: NA
cdr3_nt: TGTGCCATCCAGTCGGGGGGAAGAACTGAAGCTTTCTTT
cdr3_aa: CAIQSGGRTEAFF

v_call: TRBV4-3
clone_size: NA
j_call: TRBJ2-1
d_call: NA
cdr3_nt: TGCGCCAGCAGCCAAGATTGGGTAGCCGGGTTTAATGAGCAGTTCTTC
cdr3_aa: CASSQDWVAGFNEQFF

v_call: TRBV6-5
clone_size: NA
j_call: TRBJ2-7
d_call: TRBD1
cdr3_nt: TGTGCCAGCAGTTACGGGGGACAGGGTTACGAGCAGTACTTC
cdr3_aa: CASSYGGQGYEQYF

v_call: TRBV11-2
clone_size: NA
j_call: TRBJ2-1
d_call: TRBD2
cdr3_nt: TGTGCCAGCAGCTTGACTAGCGGGGGGGCCAATGAGCAGTTCTTC
cdr3_aa: CASSLTSGGANEQFF

v_call: TRBV28
clone_size: NA
j_call: TRBJ2-7
d_call: TRBD2
cdr3_nt: TGTGCCAGCAGCGGACTAGCGGGGGTTTACGAGCAGTACTTC
cdr3_aa: CASSGLAGVYEQYF

v_call: TRBV15
clone_size: NA
j_call: TRBJ1-2
d_call: TRBD1
cdr3_nt: TGTGCCACCAGCAGGGGGGACAGCGGACATGGCTACACCTTC
cdr3_aa: CATSRGDSGHGYTF